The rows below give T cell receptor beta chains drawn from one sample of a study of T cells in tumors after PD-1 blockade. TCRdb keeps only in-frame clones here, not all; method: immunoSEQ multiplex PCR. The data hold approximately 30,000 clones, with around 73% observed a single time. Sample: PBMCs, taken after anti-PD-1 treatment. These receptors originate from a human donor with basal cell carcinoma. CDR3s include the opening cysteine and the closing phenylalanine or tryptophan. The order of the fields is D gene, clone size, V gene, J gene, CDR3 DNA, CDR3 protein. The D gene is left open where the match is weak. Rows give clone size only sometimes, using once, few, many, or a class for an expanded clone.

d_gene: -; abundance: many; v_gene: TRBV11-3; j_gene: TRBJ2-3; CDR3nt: TGTGCCAGCAGCTTTAGACGAGGGAGCACAGATACGCAGTATTTT; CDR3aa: CASSFRRGSTDTQYF
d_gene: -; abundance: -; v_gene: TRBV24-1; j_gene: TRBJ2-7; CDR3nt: TGTGCCACCAGTGACGGCTTTTCCTACGAGCAGTACTTC; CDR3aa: CATSDGFSYEQYF
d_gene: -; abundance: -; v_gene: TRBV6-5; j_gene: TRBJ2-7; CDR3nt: TGTGCCAGCAGTCGGGATTTTGGACAACTCTACGAGCAGTACTTC; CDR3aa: CASSRDFGQLYEQYF
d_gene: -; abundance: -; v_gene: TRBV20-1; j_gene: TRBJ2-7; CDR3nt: TGCAGTGCGGGGTCCTACGAGCAGTACTTC; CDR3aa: CSAGSYEQYF
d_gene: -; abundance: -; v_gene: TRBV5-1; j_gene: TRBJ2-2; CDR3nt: TGCGCCAGCAGCTTGGGAGAGGGGGACACCGGGGAGCTGTTTTTT; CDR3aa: CASSLGEGDTGELFF
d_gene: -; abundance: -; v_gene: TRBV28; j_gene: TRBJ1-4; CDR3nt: TGTGCCAGCAGCTCAGAAGGGCAGGGTCTATCTAATGAAAAACTGTTTTTT; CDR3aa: CASSSEGQGLSNEKLFF
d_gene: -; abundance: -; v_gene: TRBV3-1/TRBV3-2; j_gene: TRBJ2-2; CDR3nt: TGTGCCAGCAGCCCACGTAGGGCGGGGATAAACACCGGGGAGCTGTTTTTT; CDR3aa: CASSPRRAGINTGELFF
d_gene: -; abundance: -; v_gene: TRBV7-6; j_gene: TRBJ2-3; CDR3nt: TGTGCCAGCAGCTCCCCGGGCGCAAGCACAGATACGCAGTATTTT; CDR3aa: CASSSPGASTDTQYF
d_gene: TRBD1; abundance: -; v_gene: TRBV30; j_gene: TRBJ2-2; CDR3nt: TGTGCCTGGAGTGGAAGATTGGGACAGGGCGCCGGGGAGCTGTTTTTT; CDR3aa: CAWSGRLGQGAGELFF
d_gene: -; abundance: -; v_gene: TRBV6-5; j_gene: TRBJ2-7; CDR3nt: TGTGCCAGCACTACAGGTAGGGGGGAGCAGTACTTC; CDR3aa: CASTTGRGEQYF
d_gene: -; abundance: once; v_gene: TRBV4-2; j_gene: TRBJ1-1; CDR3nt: TGTGCCAGCAGCCAAGGGACGGTGAACACTGAAGCTTTCTTT; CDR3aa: CASSQGTVNTEAFF
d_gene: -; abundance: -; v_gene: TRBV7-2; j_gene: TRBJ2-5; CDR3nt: TGTGCCAGCAGCTTAGTAGGGGGAGGGCCGGAGACCCAGTACTTC; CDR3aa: CASSLVGGGPETQYF
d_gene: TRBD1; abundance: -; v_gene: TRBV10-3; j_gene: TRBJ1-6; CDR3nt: TGTGCCATCCGCTCTCGGGACAGCAATTCACCCCTCCACTTT; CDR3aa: CAIRSRDSNSPLHF
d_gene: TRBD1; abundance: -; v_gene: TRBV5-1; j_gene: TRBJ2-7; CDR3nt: TGCGCCAGCAGGTGGGACAGTTCCTACGAGCAGTACTTC; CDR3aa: CASRWDSSYEQYF
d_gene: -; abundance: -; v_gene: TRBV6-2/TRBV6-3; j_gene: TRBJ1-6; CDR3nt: TGTGCCAGCAGTTACAGGGGTTCACCCCTCCACTTT; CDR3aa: CASSYRGSPLHF
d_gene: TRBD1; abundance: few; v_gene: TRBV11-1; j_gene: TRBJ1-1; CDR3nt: TGTGCCAGCAGCTTTTACAGGGGGCTGGGCACTGAAGCTTTCTTT; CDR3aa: CASSFYRGLGTEAFF
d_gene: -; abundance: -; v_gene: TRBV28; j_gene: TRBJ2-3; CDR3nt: TGTGCCAGCAGTCTCAGGGTAGGGACCACAGATACGCAGTATTTT; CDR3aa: CASSLRVGTTDTQYF
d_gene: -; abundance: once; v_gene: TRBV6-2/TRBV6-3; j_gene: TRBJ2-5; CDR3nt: TGTGCCAGCAGCCCACTCAGGGGAAGGGAGACCCAGTACTTC; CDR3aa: CASSPLRGRETQYF
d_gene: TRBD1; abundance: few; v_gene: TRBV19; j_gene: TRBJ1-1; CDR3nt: TGTGCCAGTAGCCCGGGACAGGGGATCTCCCTCATGAACACTGAAGCTTTCTTT; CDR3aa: CASSPGQGISLMNTEAFF
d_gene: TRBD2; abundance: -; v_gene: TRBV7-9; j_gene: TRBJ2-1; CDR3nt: TGTGCCAGCCTTCTAGCGGGGACCTACAATGAGCAGTTCTTC; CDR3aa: CASLLAGTYNEQFF
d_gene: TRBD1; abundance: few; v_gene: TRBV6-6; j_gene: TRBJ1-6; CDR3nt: TGTGCCAGCATCGGGACAGGGGCTAATTCACCCCTCCACTTT; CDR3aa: CASIGTGANSPLHF
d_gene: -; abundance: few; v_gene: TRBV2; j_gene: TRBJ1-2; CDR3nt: TGTGCCAGCAGTGCCGACGGCTCCTCAGCTAACTATGGCTACACCTTC; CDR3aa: CASSADGSSANYGYTF
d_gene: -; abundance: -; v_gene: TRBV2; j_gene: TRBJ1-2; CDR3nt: TGTGCCAGCAGTGATAAGCGAGCGTATGGCTACACCTTC; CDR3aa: CASSDKRAYGYTF
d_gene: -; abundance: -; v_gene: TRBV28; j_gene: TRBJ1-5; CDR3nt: TGTGCCGGGGCTGAGAGTTATAGCAATCAGCCCCAGCATTTT; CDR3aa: CAGAESYSNQPQHF
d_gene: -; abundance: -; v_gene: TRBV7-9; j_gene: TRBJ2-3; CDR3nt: TGTGCCAGCAGCCCTGCGGTGAGGGGTGTCACAGATACGCAGTATTTT; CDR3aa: CASSPAVRGVTDTQYF
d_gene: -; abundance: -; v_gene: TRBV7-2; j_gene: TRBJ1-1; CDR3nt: TGTGCCAGCACGGGTATGAACACTGAAGCTTTCTTT; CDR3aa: CASTGMNTEAFF
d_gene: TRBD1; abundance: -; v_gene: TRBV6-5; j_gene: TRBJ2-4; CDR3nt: TGTGCCAGCAGTTACGGGACAGAAAACATTCAGTACTTC; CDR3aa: CASSYGTENIQYF
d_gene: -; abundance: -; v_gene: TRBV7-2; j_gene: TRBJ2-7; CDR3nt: TGTGCCAGCAGCTTAGGACCTCCTCGCGAGCAGTACTTC; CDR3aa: CASSLGPPREQYF
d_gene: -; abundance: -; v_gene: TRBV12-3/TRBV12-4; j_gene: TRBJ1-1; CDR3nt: TGTGCCAGCGGTGCCGGCCAGGGAGCTTTCTTT; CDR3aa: CASGAGQGAFF
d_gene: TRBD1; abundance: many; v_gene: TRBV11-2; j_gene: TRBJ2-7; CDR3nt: TGTGCCAGCAGCTTAATAAGTTCGGCGGGACAGGGCTCCACCGAGCAGTACTTC; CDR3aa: CASSLISSAGQGSTEQYF
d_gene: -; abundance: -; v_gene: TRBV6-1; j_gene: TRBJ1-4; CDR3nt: TGTGCCAGCAGTGATCGAGGGACTAGTGAAAAACTGTTTTTT; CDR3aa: CASSDRGTSEKLFF
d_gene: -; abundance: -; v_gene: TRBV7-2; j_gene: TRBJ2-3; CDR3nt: TGTGCCAGCACCTCAGTTGTCGAGAGCACAGATACGCAGTATTTT; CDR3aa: CASTSVVESTDTQYF
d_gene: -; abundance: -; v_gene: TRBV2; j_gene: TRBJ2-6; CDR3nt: TGTGCCAGCAGTGTAAACTCTGGGGCCAACGTCCTGACTTTC; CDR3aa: CASSVNSGANVLTF
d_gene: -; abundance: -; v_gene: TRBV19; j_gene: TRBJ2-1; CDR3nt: TGTGCCACCGGGACCCGAATCTCCGATGAGCAGTTCTTC; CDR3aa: CATGTRISDEQFF
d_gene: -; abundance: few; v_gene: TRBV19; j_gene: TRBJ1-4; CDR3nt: TGTGCCAGTAGTATGGGGCTTTCAACTAATGAAAAACTGTTTTTT; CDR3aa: CASSMGLSTNEKLFF
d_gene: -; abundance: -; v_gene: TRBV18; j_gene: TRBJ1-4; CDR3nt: TGTGCCAGCTCTCTCAACGGTGCAACTAATGAAAAACTGTTTTTT; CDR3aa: CASSLNGATNEKLFF
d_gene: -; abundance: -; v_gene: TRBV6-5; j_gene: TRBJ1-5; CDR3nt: TGTGCCAGCAGCTCTGACAGGACCGGACAGCCCCAGCATTTT; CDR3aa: CASSSDRTGQPQHF